This is a list of T cell receptor beta chains from one sample in a study of regulatory and conventional T cells in RAG deficiency. Assay used: immunoSEQ multiplex PCR; TCRdb lists only in-frame clones, some missing. The sample lists around 29,000 clones; 90% to 97% were seen once. The same data also went into a second study, on regulatory T cells.

Input material: CD25- CD4+ T cells sorted from blood. Receptor source: a human donor in good health. CDR3s leave out the opening cysteine and the closing phenylalanine or tryptophan. Each record gives: J gene, V gene, clone size, CDR3 protein. A row's size may be missing; if present it is once, few, many or a size class.

J gene: TRBJ2-7
V gene: TRBV5-1
clone size: -
CDR3 protein: ASSPGQGPYEQY

J gene: TRBJ1-1
V gene: TRBV4-2
clone size: -
CDR3 protein: ASSQERGGTEAF

J gene: TRBJ2-7
V gene: TRBV6-1
clone size: -
CDR3 protein: ASSARGYEQY

J gene: TRBJ1-2
V gene: TRBV4-3
clone size: -
CDR3 protein: ASSQVRTAPYGYT

J gene: TRBJ1-3
V gene: TRBV25-1
clone size: -
CDR3 protein: ASSLSQGAGNTIY

J gene: TRBJ2-1
V gene: TRBV7-2
clone size: -
CDR3 protein: ASSIAGGPGEQF

J gene: TRBJ2-2
V gene: TRBV19
clone size: -
CDR3 protein: ASSSGDTGELF

J gene: TRBJ1-3
V gene: TRBV18
clone size: -
CDR3 protein: ASSPGTQTGNTIY

J gene: TRBJ2-3
V gene: TRBV27
clone size: -
CDR3 protein: ASSFFDRRTDTQY

J gene: TRBJ1-3
V gene: TRBV7-2
clone size: -
CDR3 protein: ASSQQTGISGNTIY

J gene: TRBJ2-3
V gene: TRBV5-4
clone size: -
CDR3 protein: ASSLAAGTDTQY

J gene: TRBJ1-5
V gene: TRBV6-6
clone size: -
CDR3 protein: ASSYRGQPNQPQH

J gene: TRBJ2-7
V gene: TRBV7-8
clone size: -
CDR3 protein: ASSSGTGTSYEQY

J gene: TRBJ2-2
V gene: TRBV2
clone size: -
CDR3 protein: ASSEAGSHTGELF

J gene: TRBJ2-7
V gene: TRBV2
clone size: -
CDR3 protein: ASSTPGQGGYEQY

J gene: TRBJ1-2
V gene: TRBV7-3
clone size: -
CDR3 protein: ASSFSSSGASGYT

J gene: TRBJ1-2
V gene: TRBV29-1
clone size: -
CDR3 protein: SEKEGSGYT

J gene: TRBJ2-1
V gene: TRBV11-2
clone size: -
CDR3 protein: ASSLSGGSSYNEQF

J gene: TRBJ2-1
V gene: TRBV6-6
clone size: -
CDR3 protein: ASSTRGLARTDEQF

J gene: TRBJ1-2
V gene: TRBV2
clone size: -
CDR3 protein: ASSERGRSYT

J gene: TRBJ2-3
V gene: TRBV7-2
clone size: -
CDR3 protein: ASSLGSGGKDTQY

J gene: TRBJ2-1
V gene: TRBV6-5
clone size: -
CDR3 protein: ASSPPHGEQF

J gene: TRBJ1-1
V gene: TRBV18
clone size: -
CDR3 protein: ASSPGTGEAAF

J gene: TRBJ2-7
V gene: TRBV13
clone size: -
CDR3 protein: ASSPYAGGAYEQY

J gene: TRBJ2-7
V gene: TRBV5-4
clone size: -
CDR3 protein: ASSTALGGDRSYEQY

J gene: TRBJ2-2
V gene: TRBV6-5
clone size: -
CDR3 protein: ASSLAGGYNGELF

J gene: TRBJ2-3
V gene: TRBV11-2
clone size: -
CDR3 protein: ASSFGGSVADTQY

J gene: TRBJ1-1
V gene: TRBV11-2
clone size: -
CDR3 protein: ASSFGRGRTEAF

J gene: TRBJ1-5
V gene: TRBV7-9
clone size: -
CDR3 protein: ASSFSGTDQLEPQH

J gene: TRBJ1-2
V gene: TRBV2
clone size: -
CDR3 protein: ASSGQSRKPLYGYT

J gene: TRBJ2-1
V gene: TRBV6-1
clone size: -
CDR3 protein: ASSVRVGTGNEQF

J gene: TRBJ2-6
V gene: TRBV30
clone size: once
CDR3 protein: AWSRGGGGTGANVLT

J gene: TRBJ2-3
V gene: TRBV27
clone size: -
CDR3 protein: ASSFSSSSGTDTQY

J gene: TRBJ1-1
V gene: TRBV2
clone size: once
CDR3 protein: ASSEGQQRGGLNTEAF

J gene: TRBJ2-7
V gene: TRBV4-1
clone size: -
CDR3 protein: ASSHIGTSGGTVPHEQY

J gene: TRBJ1-5
V gene: TRBV7-2
clone size: -
CDR3 protein: ASSLGQGENQPQH

J gene: TRBJ2-7
V gene: TRBV14
clone size: few
CDR3 protein: ASSRELAVSYEQY

J gene: TRBJ2-2
V gene: TRBV18
clone size: -
CDR3 protein: ASSPPGQENTGELF

J gene: TRBJ2-1
V gene: TRBV29-1
clone size: -
CDR3 protein: SVGLAGWRYNEQF